This TCR beta chain stems from a study of blood T cell repertoires in COVID-19. V shed 6 bases and J shed 2 bases, with 14 bases lying between them. The CDR3 contains 14 residues. Germline CDR1 reads ENHRY; CDR2 reads SYGVKD. Here immunoSEQ multiplex PCR was the method, and the copy in TCRdb shows in-frame clones only, minus some. The data hold a few hundred thousand clones, with 80% to 90% observed a single time. The sequence was obtained from a woman aged 50 to 60 who had been exposed to COVID-19. What was sequenced was PBMCs or T cells enriched from blood (not recorded which). V is TRBV10-3 and J is TRBJ2-7, with TRBD1 as a possible D gene (7 bases). DNA of the CDR3: TGTGCCATCAGCCTCCAGGGGGGAGCCTACGAGCAGTACTTC. It codes for CAISLQGGAYEQYF.